A single sample is the source of the 28 T cell receptor beta chains below, sequenced in a study of glioma-infiltrating T cells after dendritic cell vaccination. Generated by immunoSEQ multiplex PCR, the TCRdb table keeps only in-frame clones and is missing some. The repertoire holds just over 95,000 clones, with about four fifths as singletons. This material consisted of blood, taken before dendritic cell vaccination. These receptor sequences come from a human donor with glioblastoma.

This clone showed up just once. The V call is TRBV18, the J call TRBJ2-7, with 8 nucleotides matching TRBD1. Per germline, CDR1 KGHSH and CDR2 LQKENI. Trimming took 3 bases from V and 2 from J; bases not matched to a gene: 3. There are 14 residues in the CDR3. This chain's CDR3 is CASSPTTGAYEQYF. The CDR3 DNA follows: TGTGCCAGCTCACCCACGACAGGGGCCTACGAGCAGTACTTC.

J is TRBJ2-7 and V is TRBV5-1; D remains unclear. There are 16 residues in the CDR3. V shed 0 bases and J shed 3 bases, with 16 bases lying between them. CDR1 is SGHRS, CDR2 YFSETQ, per germline. The CDR3 is CASSLASGLAHYEQYF. CDR3 DNA: TGCGCCAGCAGCTTGGCCTCTGGGCTCGCACACTACGAGCAGTACTTC.

The chain recombines TRBV28 with TRBJ2-5; 9 positions match TRBD2. The CDR3 totals 13 residues. Germline CDR1 MDHEN, CDR2 SYDVKM. V shed 8 bases and J 5 bases; nucleotides not matched to a gene: 6. CDR3 protein: CASLAGVGETQYF. CDR3 coding DNA: TGTGCCAGCTTAGCGGGAGTAGGGGAGACCCAGTACTTC.

This clone was counted a few times. This sequence joins TRBV19 and TRBJ1-1; D may be TRBD1 (6 bases). The germline V and J ends were trimmed by 10 bases and 7 bases, with 19 bases remaining between them. Per the germline V gene, CDR1 is LNHDA and CDR2 is SQIVND (reference sequence). The CDR3 length is 13 residues. The CDR3 protein is CATTRTVRSEAFF. CDR3 bases: TGTGCCACGACGCGGACAGTCAGGAGTGAAGCTTTCTTT. The whole variable domain, remainder taken from reference TRBV19 and TRBJ1-1, is DGGITQSPKYLFRKEGQNVTLSCEQNLNHDAMYWYRQDPGQGLRLIYYSQIVNDFQKGDIAEGYSVSREKKESFPLTVTSAQKNPTAFYLCATTRTVRSEAFFGQGTRLTVV.

The chain employs TRBV30 and TRBJ1-1; D gene unclear. This CDR3 spans 14 amino acids. V was cut by 0 bases and J by 5 bases, with 13 bases left in between. CDR1 is GTSNPN and CDR2 is SVGIG in the germline V gene (reference sequence). The CDR3 bases are TGTGCCTGGAGTGTACTCTCGTCCGTTACTGAAGCTTTCTTT. Translation gives CAWSVLSSVTEAFF.

V usage is TRBV19 and J usage is TRBJ1-1, with TRBD1 matching 8 bases. V lost 5 bases, J lost 8 bases, and 4 bases stayed unmatched. CDR3 length: 12 residues. Germline assignment: CDR1 LNHDA and CDR2 SQIVND (reference sequence). As DNA, the CDR3 is TGTGCCAGTAGTGTATACAGGGGGGAAGCTTTCTTT. This translates into CASSVYRGEAFF.

This chain connects TRBV7-3 to TRBJ2-3; 9 bases align to TRBD1. The CDR3 consists of 13 residues. In germline, CDR1 is SGHTA, CDR2 FQGTGA. V was pared by 6 bases and J by 4 bases, with 2 bases of the junction left unmatched. CDR3 amino acids: CASRRQGADTQYF. CDR3 DNA: TGTGCCAGCAGACGACAGGGGGCAGATACGCAGTATTTT.

The chain uses TRBV18 and TRBJ2-3; possible D gene TRBD2, 6 bases. Deletions cut 4 bases from V and 4 bases from J, with 12 bases between. CDR1 and CDR2 from the germline V gene are KGHSH and LQKENI. This CDR3 spans 14 amino acids. For the CDR3, the DNA is TGTGCCAGCTCACAAACTAGCTGGGCAGATACGCAGTATTTT. Translated, it gives CASSQTSWADTQYF. The entire variable domain, with the rest obtained from reference TRBV18 and TRBJ2-3, is as follows: NAGVMQNPRHLVRRRGQEARLRCSPMKGHSHVYWYRQLPEEGLKFMVYLQKENIIDESGMPKERFSAEFPKEGPSILRIQQVVRGDSAAYFCASSQTSWADTQYFGPGTRLTVL.

This sequence joins TRBV10-3 and TRBJ2-7, with 9 bases aligning to TRBD2. CDR1 ENHRY and CDR2 SYGVKD come from the germline V gene. V was pared by 8 bases and J by 2 bases, with 7 bases of the junction left unmatched. This CDR3 spans 14 amino acids. The CDR3 DNA is TGTGCCATCGCGGGAGCGGGAGGAACCTACGAGCAGTACTTC. It encodes CAIAGAGGTYEQYF.

The count of this clone is one. The chain combines TRBV9 with TRBJ1-3; maybe TRBD1 (6 bases). Deletions cut 3 bases from V and 0 bases from J, with 13 bases between. The CDR3 has 16 residues. Germline CDR1 is SGDLS and CDR2 is YYNGEE. Here the CDR3 DNA reads TGTGCCAGCAGCGCCCCAGGGGCTGGCTCTGGAAACACCATATATTTT. Its protein product is CASSAPGAGSGNTIYF.

This clone showed up just once. The J gene is TRBJ2-7, the V gene TRBV15, with 9 bases aligning to TRBD1. Per the germline V gene, CDR1 is LNHNV and CDR2 is YYDKDF (reference sequence). With 5 bases clipped from V and 5 bases from J, the junction kept 7 bases outside the gene matches. This CDR3 contains 14 residues. CDR3 protein: CATSGTGTSNEQYF. In nucleotides, the CDR3 is TGTGCCACCAGCGGGACAGGGACTTCGAACGAGCAGTACTTC.

This clone was recorded only once. The chain combines TRBV28 with TRBJ2-3; D might be TRBD2 (6 bases). The CDR3 runs to 15 residues. The V gene lost 3 bases and the J gene lost 3 bases, with 13 bases spanning the gap. Germline V gene lookup returns CDR1 MDHEN and CDR2 SYDVKM. The CDR3 nucleotides read TGTGCCAGCAGTTTTTGGGAGGCTGGGACAGATACGCAGTATTTT. This gives the protein CASSFWEAGTDTQYF.

The chain employs TRBV5-4 and TRBJ2-1, with TRBD2 identical over 7 bases. The V gene end was trimmed by 0 bases and the J gene end by 15 bases; junction bases not matched to a gene: 9. Germline CDR1 SGHNT, CDR2 YYREEE (reference sequence). This CDR3 has 13 residues. CDR3 region: CASSLAGGAGRFF. CDR3 nucleotides: TGTGCCAGCAGCTTGGCGGGGGGAGCGGGGAGGTTCTTC.

The chain links TRBV28 to TRBJ1-2, with D maybe TRBD1 (5 bases). V gave up 5 bases and J gave up 9 bases, with 22 bases separating them. The CDR3 loop spans 15 amino acids. In germline, CDR1 is MDHEN, CDR2 SYDVKM. CDR3 sequence: CASSPLGQGGSRYTF. The CDR3 DNA sequence: TGTGCCAGCAGTCCTCTGGGGCAGGGTGGCTCCCGCTACACCTTC.

J is TRBJ2-1 and V is TRBV5-1, with 7 positions matching TRBD1. V dropped 0 bases and J dropped 8; count of bases not matched to a gene: 5. The CDR3 totals 14 residues. Germline-derived CDR1 and CDR2 are SGHRS and YFSETQ. The CDR3 DNA reads TGCGCCAGCAGCTTGGGCCAGGGGGAAGATGAGCAGTTCTTC. Translated: CASSLGQGEDEQFF.

The chain uses TRBV6-6 and TRBJ1-5; 7 nucleotides match TRBD1. Germline values: CDR1 MNHNY, CDR2 SVGAGI (reference sequence). This CDR3 region has 14 residues. Germline trimming cut 6 bases from V and 8 bases from J; bases unmatched to any gene: 10. The CDR3 sequence: CASRPTGFVKPQHF. The DNA for the CDR3 is TGTGCCAGCAGACCGACAGGGTTTGTGAAGCCCCAGCATTTT.

This chain uses TRBV5-1 with TRBJ2-2; weak D call: TRBD2 (6 bases). V lost 4 bases to trimming and J lost 0 bases, with 10 bases between them. Germline-derived CDR1 and CDR2 are SGHRS and YFSETQ. CDR3 size: 15 residues. CDR3 protein: CASSPGSANTGELFF. Written as DNA, the CDR3 is TGCGCCAGCAGCCCCGGGAGTGCGAACACCGGGGAGCTGTTTTTT.

In this sample, this clone turned up a few times. This rearrangement joins TRBV28 to TRBJ1-5; 8 nucleotides agree with TRBD1. From germline, CDR1 is MDHEN and CDR2 SYDVKM. The CDR3 loop spans 15 amino acids. V dropped 5 bases and J dropped 6; count of bases not matched to a gene: 9. CDR3 loop: CASSPGQGRRQPQHF. DNA of the CDR3: TGTGCCAGCAGTCCCGGACAGGGTCGACGTCAGCCCCAGCATTTT.

The CDR3 nucleotides are TGTGCCAGCTCGGGACAGGGGGGACAGCCCCAGCATTTT. Its protein is CASSGQGGQPQHF. J is TRBJ1-5 and V is TRBV6-1, with 11 nucleotides matching TRBD1. The CDR3 contains 13 residues. The V segment lost 8 bases and the J segment 7 bases; nucleotides outside the gene matches: 4. CDR1 MNHNS and CDR2 SASEGT come from the germline V gene.

In its sample, this clone ranks as medium-sized (0.01 to 0.1%). The chain carries TRBV6-6 and TRBJ1-4; possibly TRBD1 for D (6 bases). This CDR3 spans 13 amino acids. Trimming shortened V by 4 bases and J by 6 bases, and 9 bases separated the two germline ends. The germline V gene has CDR1 MNHNY and CDR2 SVGAGI (reference sequence). CDR3 DNA sequence: TGTGCCAGCAGTTTAAACAGGGATGAAAAACTGTTTTTT. Its translation is CASSLNRDEKLFF.

The chain employs TRBV10-3 and TRBJ2-3; D might be TRBD1 (6 bases). The CDR3 spans 12 residues. CDR1 is ENHRY, CDR2 SYGVKD, per germline. V gave up 10 bases and J gave up 0 bases, with 8 bases separating them. Here the CDR3 reads CATGQSTDTQYF. CDR3 nucleotides: TGTGCCACCGGACAGAGCACAGATACGCAGTATTTT.

The chain carries TRBV7-3 and TRBJ2-2; TRBD2 matches 8 bases. Germline CDR1 reads SGHTA; CDR2 reads FQGTGA. V shed 1 base, J shed 0 bases, and the junction held 13 bases outside the gene matches. CDR3 length: 20 residues. The CDR3, as DNA: TGTGCCAGCAGCTTAATCGGGGGCGGGAGGCTCACCGCGAACACCGGGGAGCTGTTTTTT. It specifies CASSLIGGGRLTANTGELFF.

This clone appeared once. This chain links TRBV7-8 with TRBJ2-1, with no clear D. The CDR3 contains 11 residues. V was pared by 5 bases and J by 5 bases, with 4 bases between. The germline V gene has CDR1 SGHVS and CDR2 FQNEAQ. DNA of the CDR3: TGTGCCAGCAGCCAGAACAATGAGCAGTTCTTC. The encoded protein is CASSQNNEQFF.

The chain is built from TRBV2 and TRBJ1-2; D is unclear. CDR1 is SNHLY, CDR2 FYNNEI, per germline. CDR3 size: 13 residues. V lost 4 bases, J lost 4 bases, and 10 bases lay in between. The CDR3 bases are TGTGCCAGCAGTGTGACGACATCCTATGGCTACACCTTC. Amino acid sequence: CASSVTTSYGYTF.

This clone was counted between two and nine times. The V call is TRBV21-1, the J call TRBJ1-2; the DNA was not compared with TRBD1, the D call given in the table. TRBV21-1 is a pseudogene locus. This CDR3 has 15 amino acids. CDR3 residues: CARIPLDDRGHGYTF. DNA of the CDR3: TGTGCCAGGATCCCCTTAGATGACAGGGGACACGGCTACACCTTC.

The chain links TRBV7-9 to TRBJ2-3; TRBD1 matches 11 bases. The V gene's germline CDR1 is SEHNR and CDR2 FQNEAQ (reference sequence). V trimming: 7 bases; J trimming: 3 bases; junction bases outside the gene matches: 6. The CDR3 consists of 15 residues. Here the CDR3 reads CASTSGDRGTDTQYF. CDR3 DNA: TGTGCCAGCACGAGCGGGGACAGGGGGACAGATACGCAGTATTTT. Together with reference TRBV7-9 and TRBJ2-3, the CDR3 gives the full variable domain: DTGVSQNPRHKITKRGQNVTFRCDPISEHNRLYWYRQTLGQGPEFLTYFQNEAQLEKSRLLSDRFSAERPKGSFSTLEIQRTEQGDSAMYLCASTSGDRGTDTQYFGPGTRLTVL.

The J gene is TRBJ2-5, the V gene TRBV5-5; no clear D. Per germline, CDR1 SGHKS and CDR2 YYEKEE (reference sequence). The CDR3 has 14 residues. Trimming removed 1 base from V and 4 bases from J, with 11 bases in between. In nucleotides, the CDR3 is TGTGCCAGCAGCTTGCTGAGTTCGCGAGAGACCCAGTACTTC. This translates into CASSLLSSRETQYF.

The gene calls are TRBV19 and TRBJ2-2, with D perhaps TRBD1 (6 bases). The CDR3 sequence is 14 residues long. The V end lost 1 base, the J end lost 7 bases, and 10 bases lay between the germline ends. Germline CDR1 is LNHDA and CDR2 is SQIVND (reference sequence). CDR3: CASSIGTESGELFF. The CDR3, as DNA: TGTGCCAGTAGTATAGGGACAGAGAGCGGGGAGCTGTTTTTT.